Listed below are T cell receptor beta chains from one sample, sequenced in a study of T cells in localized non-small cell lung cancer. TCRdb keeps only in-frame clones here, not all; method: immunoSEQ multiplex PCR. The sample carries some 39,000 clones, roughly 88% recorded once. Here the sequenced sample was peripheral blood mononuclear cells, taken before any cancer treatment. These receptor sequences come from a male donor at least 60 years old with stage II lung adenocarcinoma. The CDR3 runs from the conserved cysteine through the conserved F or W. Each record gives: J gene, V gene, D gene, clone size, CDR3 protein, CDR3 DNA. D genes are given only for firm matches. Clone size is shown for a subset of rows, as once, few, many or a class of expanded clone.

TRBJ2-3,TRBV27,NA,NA,CASSLLGTDTQYF,TGTGCCAGCAGTTTATTGGGGACAGATACGCAGTATTTT
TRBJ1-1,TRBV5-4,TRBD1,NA,CASSPQGIGTEAFF,TGTGCCAGCAGCCCACAGGGGATTGGCACTGAAGCTTTCTTT
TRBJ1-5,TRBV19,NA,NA,CASRLRGGNQPQHF,TGTGCCAGTAGGCTCAGGGGCGGCAATCAGCCCCAGCATTTT
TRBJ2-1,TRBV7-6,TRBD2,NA,CASSSGLENEQFF,TGTGCCAGCAGCTCCGGACTAGAGAATGAGCAGTTCTTC
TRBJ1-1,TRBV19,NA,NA,CASRFRDGEAFF,TGTGCCAGTAGATTCCGGGACGGTGAAGCTTTCTTT
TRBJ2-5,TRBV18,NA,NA,CASSTYQETQYF,TGTGCCAGCTCAACGTACCAAGAGACCCAGTACTTC
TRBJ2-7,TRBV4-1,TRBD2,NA,CASSLSRVGGSTDEQYF,TGCGCCAGCAGCCTTTCGCGGGTCGGCGGGAGTACAGACGAGCAGTACTTC
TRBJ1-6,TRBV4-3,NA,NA,CASSQDGGSPYSPLHF,TGCGCCAGCAGCCAAGATGGCGGGAGCCCTTATTCACCCCTCCACTTT
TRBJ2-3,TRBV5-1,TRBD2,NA,CASSHGLDTDTQYF,TGCGCCAGCAGCCATGGACTAGACACAGATACGCAGTATTTT
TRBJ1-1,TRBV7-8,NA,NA,CASSSLLRGTEAFF,TGTGCCAGCAGCTCCCTCCTGAGGGGCACTGAAGCTTTCTTT
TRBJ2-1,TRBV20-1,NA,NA,CSAPRPTEQFF,TGCAGTGCCCCCCGCCCAACGGAGCAGTTCTTC
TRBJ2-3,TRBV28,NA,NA,CASRPSGPDTQYF,TGTGCCAGCCGTCCCTCAGGTCCGGATACGCAGTATTTT
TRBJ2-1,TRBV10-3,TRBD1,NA,CAIGTGWDNEQFF,TGTGCCATCGGGACAGGGTGGGACAATGAGCAGTTCTTC
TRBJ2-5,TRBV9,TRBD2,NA,CASSVGASGTLGETQYF,TGTGCCAGCAGCGTAGGGGCTAGCGGTACTTTGGGAGAGACCCAGTACTTC
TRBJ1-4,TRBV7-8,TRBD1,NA,CASSLGQGSNEKLFF,TGTGCCAGCAGCTTGGGACAGGGAAGTAATGAAAAACTGTTTTTT
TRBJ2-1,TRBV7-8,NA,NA,CASSPRGTGNEQFF,TGTGCCAGCAGCCCGCGGGGAACGGGCAATGAGCAGTTCTTC
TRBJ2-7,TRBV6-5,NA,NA,CASSPDRGTSEQYF,TGTGCCAGCAGCCCCGACAGGGGGACTAGCGAGCAGTACTTC
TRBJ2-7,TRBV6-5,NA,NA,CASSYFGSTYEQYF,TGTGCCAGCAGTTACTTTGGCAGTACCTACGAGCAGTACTTC
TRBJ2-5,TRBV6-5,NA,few,CASSQRDRGGQYF,TGTGCCAGCAGTCAGAGGGATCGTGGGGGCCAGTACTTC
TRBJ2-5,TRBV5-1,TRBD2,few,CASSFSLAGVETQYF,TGCGCCAGCAGCTTCTCACTAGCGGGAGTGGAGACCCAGTACTTC
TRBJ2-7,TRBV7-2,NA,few,CASSLGGPSYEQYF,TGTGCCAGCAGCTTAGGAGGTCCGTCCTACGAGCAGTACTTC
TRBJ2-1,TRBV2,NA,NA,CASSGGNTFFF,TGTGCCAGCAGTGGGGGAAACACATTCTTCTTC
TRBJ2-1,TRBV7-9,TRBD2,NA,CASGAGGYNEQFF,TGTGCCAGCGGGGCGGGAGGGTACAATGAGCAGTTCTTC
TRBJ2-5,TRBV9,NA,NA,CASSGTVKETQYF,TGTGCCAGCAGCGGTACAGTAAAAGAGACCCAGTACTTC
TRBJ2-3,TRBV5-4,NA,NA,CASSSDPTTDTQYF,TGTGCCAGCAGCTCCGATCCCACCACAGATACGCAGTATTTT
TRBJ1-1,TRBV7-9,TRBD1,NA,CASSPQGVHTEAFF,TGTGCCAGCAGCCCCCAGGGGGTCCACACTGAAGCTTTCTTT
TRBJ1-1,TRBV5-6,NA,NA,CASSLPMNTEAFF,TGTGCCAGCAGCCTCCCCATGAACACTGAAGCTTTCTTT
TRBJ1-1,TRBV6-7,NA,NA,CASRPRQGGEAFF,TGTGCCAGCAGACCCCGTCAGGGCGGTGAAGCTTTCTTT
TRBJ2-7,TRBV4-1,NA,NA,CASSPGQLREQYF,TGCGCCAGCAGCCCCGGACAGTTGAGGGAGCAGTACTTC
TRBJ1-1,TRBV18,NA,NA,CASSPAMGGSEAFF,TGTGCCAGCTCACCGGCGATGGGTGGCTCTGAAGCTTTCTTT
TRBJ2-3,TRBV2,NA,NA,CASTGDRPDTQYF,TGTGCCAGCACGGGAGACCGCCCAGATACGCAGTATTTT
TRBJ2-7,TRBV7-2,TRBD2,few,CASSSSAGSYEQYF,TGTGCCAGCAGCTCCTCAGCGGGATCCTACGAGCAGTACTTC
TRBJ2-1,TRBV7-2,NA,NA,CASSRTGTAEQFF,TGTGCCAGCAGCCGTACCGGGACGGCTGAGCAGTTCTTC